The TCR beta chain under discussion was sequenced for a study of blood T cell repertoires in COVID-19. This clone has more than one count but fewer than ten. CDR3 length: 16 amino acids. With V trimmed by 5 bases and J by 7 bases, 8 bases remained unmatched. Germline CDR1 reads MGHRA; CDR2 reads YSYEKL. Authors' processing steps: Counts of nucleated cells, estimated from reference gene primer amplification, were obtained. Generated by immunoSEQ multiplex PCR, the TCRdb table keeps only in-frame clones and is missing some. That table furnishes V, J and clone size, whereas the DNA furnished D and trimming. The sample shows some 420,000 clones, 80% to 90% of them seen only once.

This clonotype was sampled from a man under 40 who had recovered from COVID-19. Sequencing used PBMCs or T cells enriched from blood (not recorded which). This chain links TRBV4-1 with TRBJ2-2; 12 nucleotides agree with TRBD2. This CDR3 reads CASSGRTSGNSGELFF. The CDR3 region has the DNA TGCGCCAGCAGCGGCAGGACTAGCGGGAATAGCGGGGAGCTGTTTTTT.